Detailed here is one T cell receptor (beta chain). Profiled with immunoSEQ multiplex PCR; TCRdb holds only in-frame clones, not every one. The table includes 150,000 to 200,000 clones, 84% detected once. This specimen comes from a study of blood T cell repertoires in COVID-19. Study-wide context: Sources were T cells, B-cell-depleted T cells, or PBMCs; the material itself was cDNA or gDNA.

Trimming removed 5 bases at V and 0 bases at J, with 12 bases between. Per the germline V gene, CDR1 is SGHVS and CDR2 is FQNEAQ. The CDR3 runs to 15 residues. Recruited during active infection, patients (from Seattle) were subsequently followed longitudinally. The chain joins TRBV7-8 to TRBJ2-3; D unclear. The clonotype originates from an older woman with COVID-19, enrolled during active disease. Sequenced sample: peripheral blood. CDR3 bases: TGTGCCAGCAGCACCCTTTCTACTAGCACAGATACGCAGTATTTT. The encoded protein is CASSTLSTSTDTQYF.